These 13 T cell receptor beta chains were all obtained from the same sample, sequenced in a study of blood T cells in healthy people across ages. Together with a sample-barcoded 5' primer, a J-beta primer mix was included in a second PCR lasting about 6 to 12 cycles. TCRdb re-called the 5' RACE reads with MiXCR, one entry per CDR3 protein. The table includes about 1.7 million distinct CDR3 sequences, approximately 30% detected once. Source material: blood. The receptors here all came from a woman aged 30 to 39 in good health.

CDR3 nucleotide sequence: TGCAGTATCGCAGGTCCGGGGGCCTACGAGCAGTACTTC. Translated: CSIAGPGAYEQYF. The chain carries TRBV20-1 and TRBJ2-7, with D maybe TRBD2 (6 bases). V was clipped by 8 bases and J by 2 bases, with 16 bases between them. The CDR3 covers 13 residues. Germline V lookup: CDR1 DFQATT, CDR2 SNEGSKA (reference sequence).

This clonotype was found a few times. The CDR3 is CASRDPNRNEQFF. In nucleotides, the CDR3 is TGTGCCAGCAGGGACCCAAATAGGAATGAGCAGTTCTTC. The gene calls are TRBV6-1 and TRBJ2-1; D is ambiguous. Germline CDR1 reads MNHNS; CDR2 reads SASEGT. Trimming shortened V by 6 bases and J by 7 bases, and 13 bases separated the two germline ends. CDR3 length: 13 residues.

This clonotype has more than one count but fewer than ten. The chain uses TRBV11-2 and TRBJ2-1; D might be TRBD2 (5 bases). The germline V gene encodes CDR1 SGHAT and CDR2 FQNNGV. V was pared by 5 bases and J by 4 bases, with 18 bases between. This CDR3 has 16 residues. For the CDR3, the DNA is TGTGCCAGCAGCCCTAGAGGGTTAGGCAGATACAATGAGCAGTTCTTC. Protein product: CASSPRGLGRYNEQFF.

The chain couples TRBV9 to TRBJ1-3, with D possibly TRBD1 on 6 matching bases. The V gene lost 3 bases and the J gene lost 0 bases, with 13 bases spanning the gap. Germline CDR1 reads SGDLS; CDR2 reads YYNGEE. This CDR3 is 16 amino acids long. The CDR3, as DNA: TGTGCCAGCAGCGCGGACCCGGGGGCCTCTGGAAACACCATATATTTT. Protein product: CASSADPGASGNTIYF.

The J gene is TRBJ2-7, the V gene TRBV6-1; the D gene is possibly TRBD1 (5 bases). Per germline, CDR1 MNHNS and CDR2 SASEGT. The CDR3 runs 17 residues. Trimming removed 1 base at V and 0 bases at J, with 16 bases between. CDR3 loop: CASSEGGLLILSYEQYF. As DNA, the CDR3 is TGTGCCAGCAGTGAAGGGGGCCTACTAATCCTCTCCTACGAGCAGTACTTC.

A few counts support this clonotype. This chain uses TRBV7-2 with TRBJ2-7, with D unclear. The CDR3 has 14 residues. Germline-derived CDR1 and CDR2 are SGHTA and FQGNSA. The V end lost 4 bases, the J end lost 9 bases, and 19 bases lay between the germline ends. CDR3 bases: TGTGCCAGCAGCTCTAAGAGGCCCTCATCGGGGCAGTACTTC. It yields the protein CASSSKRPSSGQYF. Variable domain in full (rest from reference TRBV7-2 and TRBJ2-7): GAGVSQSPSNKVTEKGKDVELRCDPISGHTALYWYRQSLGQGLEFLIYFQGNSAPDKSGLPSDRFSAERTGGSVSTLTIQRTQQEDSAVYLCASSSKRPSSGQYFGPGTRLTVT.

This clonotype was observed at least ten times. The chain has TRBV12-3 or TRBV12-4 and TRBJ2-7; no reliable D call. CDR3 size: 13 residues. V lost 1 base and J lost 8, with 12 bases in between. The CDR3 region is CASSLGQTYKQYF. CDR3 bases: TGTGCCAGCAGTTTAGGCCAGACGTACAAGCAGTACTTC.

Only a few counts were recorded for this clonotype. The gene calls are TRBV5-1 and TRBJ2-2; a weak D match, TRBD1 (6 bases). V gave up 0 bases and J gave up 4 bases, with 10 bases separating them. This CDR3 comprises 15 residues. Germline CDR1 is SGHRS and CDR2 is YFSETQ. This CDR3 reads CASSLGQEVTGELFF. CDR3 bases: TGCGCCAGCAGCTTGGGACAGGAAGTCACCGGGGAGCTGTTTTTT.

As for this clonotype: A much bigger clone sits one base away, suggesting this may be a read error. J is TRBJ2-7 and V is TRBV2; 8 bases are a match to TRBD1. This CDR3 comprises 15 residues. From germline, CDR1 is SNHLY and CDR2 FYNNEI. The CDR3 bases are TGTGCCGGCAGCCTCCGGGACAGGACGACCTACGAGCAGTACTTC. Translating it yields CAGSLRDRTTYEQYF.

This clonotype has more than one count but fewer than ten. The rearrangement joins TRBV7-2 to TRBJ2-1; TRBD2 might be the D (5 bases). The V and J ends lost 3 bases and 7 bases respectively, with 13 bases between them. The CDR3 runs to 14 residues. CDR1 SGHTA and CDR2 FQGNSA come from the germline V gene. CDR3 nucleotide sequence: TGTGCCAGCAGCTTGGACTTTGGAAAAAATGAGCAGTTCTTC. Translated, it gives CASSLDFGKNEQFF.

The rearrangement joins TRBV12-3 or TRBV12-4 to TRBJ1-1; tentative D call: TRBD1 (6 bases). Trimming cost V 8 bases and J 7 bases, with 14 bases left between them. The CDR3 runs to 12 residues. CDR3 loop: CASSETGVEAFF. The DNA for the CDR3 is TGTGCCAGCTCAGAGACAGGAGTTGAAGCTTTCTTT.

Comments on this clonotype: A read error may explain this, as a much larger clone is one base away. J is TRBJ2-4 and V is TRBV10-3, with 9 bases that match TRBD1. The assigned J gene may be wrong: the sequence end matches TRBJ2-7 better. Germline V gene lookup returns CDR1 ENHRY and CDR2 SYGVKD. The CDR3 consists of 14 residues. The CDR3: CAISPGQGHREQYF. The CDR3 coding sequence is TGTGCCATCAGTCCGGGACAGGGTCACCGCGAGCAGTACTTC.

The rearrangement links TRBV18 to TRBJ1-1; TRBD1 is a possible D gene (6 bases). There are 11 residues in the CDR3. Germline CDR1 KGHSH, CDR2 LQKENI. V shed 2 bases and J shed 11 bases, with 9 bases lying between them. The CDR3 nucleotides read TGTGCCAGCTCACCAGGGACAAATGCTTTCTTT. Translated, it gives CASSPGTNAFF.